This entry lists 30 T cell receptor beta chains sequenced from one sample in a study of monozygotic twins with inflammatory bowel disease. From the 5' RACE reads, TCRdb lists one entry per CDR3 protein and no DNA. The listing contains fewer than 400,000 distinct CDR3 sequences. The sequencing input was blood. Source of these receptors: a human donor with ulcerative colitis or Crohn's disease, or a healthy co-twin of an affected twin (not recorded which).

CDR3 sequence: CASSFWGQGADTQYF. The gene calls are TRBV27 and TRBJ2-3; TCRdb indicates TRBD1, and absent DNA this call remains unverified. CDR1 and CDR2 from the germline V gene are MNHEY and SMNVEV (reference sequence). There are 15 residues in the CDR3.

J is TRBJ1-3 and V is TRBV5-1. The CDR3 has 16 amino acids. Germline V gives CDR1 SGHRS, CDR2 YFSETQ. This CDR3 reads CASSLGWADSGNTIYF. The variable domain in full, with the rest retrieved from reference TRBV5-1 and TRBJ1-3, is KAGVTQTPRYLIKTRGQQVTLSCSPISGHRSVSWYQQTPGQGLQFLFEYFSETQRNKGNFPGRFSGRQFSNSRSEMNVSTLELGDSALYLCASSLGWADSGNTIYFGEGSWLTVV.

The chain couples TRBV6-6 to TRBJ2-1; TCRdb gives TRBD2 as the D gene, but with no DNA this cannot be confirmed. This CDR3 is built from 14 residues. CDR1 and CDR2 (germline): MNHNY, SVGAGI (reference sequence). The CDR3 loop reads CASSRTSGSREQFF.

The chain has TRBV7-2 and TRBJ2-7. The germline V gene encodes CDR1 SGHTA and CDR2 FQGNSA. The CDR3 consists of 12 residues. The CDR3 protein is CASSLVLGEQYF.

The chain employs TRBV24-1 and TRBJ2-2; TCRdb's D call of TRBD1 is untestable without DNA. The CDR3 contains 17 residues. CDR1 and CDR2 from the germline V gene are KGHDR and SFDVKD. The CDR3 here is CATSDLPGTANTGELFF.

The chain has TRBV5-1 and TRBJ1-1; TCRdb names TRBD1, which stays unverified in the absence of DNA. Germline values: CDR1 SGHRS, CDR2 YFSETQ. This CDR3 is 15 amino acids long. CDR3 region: CASRADPGTASEAFF.

The CDR3 spells CASSQPGGGTYEQYF. The genes are TRBV4-3 and TRBJ2-7; TCRdb proposes TRBD1, but this gene call is untestable without DNA. Germline V gene data show CDR1 as LGHNA and CDR2 as YSLEER. This CDR3 spans 15 amino acids.

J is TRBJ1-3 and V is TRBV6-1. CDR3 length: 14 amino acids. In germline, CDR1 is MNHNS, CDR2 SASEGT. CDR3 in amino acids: CASSLYPAGNTIYF.

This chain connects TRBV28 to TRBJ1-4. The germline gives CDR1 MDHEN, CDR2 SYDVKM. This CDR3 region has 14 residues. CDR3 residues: CASSEGTRGEKLFF.

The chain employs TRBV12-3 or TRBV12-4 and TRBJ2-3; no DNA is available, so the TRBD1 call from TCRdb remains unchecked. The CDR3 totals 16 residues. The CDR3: CASSLDSGAPTDTQYF.

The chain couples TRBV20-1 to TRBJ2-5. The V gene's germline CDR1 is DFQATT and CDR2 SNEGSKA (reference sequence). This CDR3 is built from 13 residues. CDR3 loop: CRTSSVYQETQYF.

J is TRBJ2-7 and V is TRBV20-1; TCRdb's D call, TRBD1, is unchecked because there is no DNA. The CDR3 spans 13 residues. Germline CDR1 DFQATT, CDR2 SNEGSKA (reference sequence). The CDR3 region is CSVQGQGAYEQYF.

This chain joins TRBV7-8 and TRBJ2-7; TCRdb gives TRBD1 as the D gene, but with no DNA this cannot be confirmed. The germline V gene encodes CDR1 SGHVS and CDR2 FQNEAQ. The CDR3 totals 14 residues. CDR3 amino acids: CASSSLRDSYEQYF.

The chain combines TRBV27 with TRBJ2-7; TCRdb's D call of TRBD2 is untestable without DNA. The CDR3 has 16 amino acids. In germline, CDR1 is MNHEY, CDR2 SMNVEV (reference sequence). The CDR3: CASSLWVGLAAYEQYF.

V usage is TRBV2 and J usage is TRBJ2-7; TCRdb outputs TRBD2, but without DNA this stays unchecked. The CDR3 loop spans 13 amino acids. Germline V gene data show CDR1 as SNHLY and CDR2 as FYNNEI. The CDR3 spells CASSDWEGDEQYF. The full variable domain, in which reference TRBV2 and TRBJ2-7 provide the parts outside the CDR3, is EPEVTQTPSHQVTQMGQEVILRCVPISNHLYFYWYRQILGQKVEFLVSFYNNEISEKSEIFDDQFSVERPDGSNFTLKIRSTKLEDSAMYFCASSDWEGDEQYFGPGTRLTVT.

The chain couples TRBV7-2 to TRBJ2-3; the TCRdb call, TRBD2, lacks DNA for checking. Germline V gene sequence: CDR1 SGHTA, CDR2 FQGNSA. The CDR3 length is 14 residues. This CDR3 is CASSLLAGTDTQYF.

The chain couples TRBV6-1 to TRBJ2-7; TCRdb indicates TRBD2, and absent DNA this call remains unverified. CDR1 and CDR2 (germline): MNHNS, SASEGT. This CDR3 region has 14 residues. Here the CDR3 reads CASTSGEAPYEQYF.

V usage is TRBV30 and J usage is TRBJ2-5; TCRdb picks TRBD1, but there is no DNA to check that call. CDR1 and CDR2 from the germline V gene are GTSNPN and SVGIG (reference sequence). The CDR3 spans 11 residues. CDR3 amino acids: CAWKQGLVQYF.

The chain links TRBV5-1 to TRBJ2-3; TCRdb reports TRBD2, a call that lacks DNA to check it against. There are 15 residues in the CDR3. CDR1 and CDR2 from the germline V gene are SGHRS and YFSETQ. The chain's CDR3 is CASSLQREATDTQYF.

CDR3 amino acids: CASSHGDSPTNEKLFF. V and J are TRBV4-3 and TRBJ1-4; lacking DNA, the TRBD1 call made by TCRdb goes unchecked. Germline lookup yields CDR1 LGHNA and CDR2 YSLEER. This CDR3 region has 16 residues.

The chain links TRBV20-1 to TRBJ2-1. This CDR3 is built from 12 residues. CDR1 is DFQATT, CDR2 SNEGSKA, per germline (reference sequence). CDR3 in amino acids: CSARASWDEQFF.

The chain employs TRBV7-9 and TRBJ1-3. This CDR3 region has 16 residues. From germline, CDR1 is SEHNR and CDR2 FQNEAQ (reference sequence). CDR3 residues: CASSLDLGTSGNTIYF.

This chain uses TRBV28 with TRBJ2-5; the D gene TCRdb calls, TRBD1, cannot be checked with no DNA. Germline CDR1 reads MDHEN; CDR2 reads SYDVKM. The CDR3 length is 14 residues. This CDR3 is CASSTRQGQETQYF.

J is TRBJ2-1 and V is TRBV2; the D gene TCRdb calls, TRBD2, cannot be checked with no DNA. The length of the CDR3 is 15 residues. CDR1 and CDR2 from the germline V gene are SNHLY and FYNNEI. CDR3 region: CASSITSGLYNEQFF.

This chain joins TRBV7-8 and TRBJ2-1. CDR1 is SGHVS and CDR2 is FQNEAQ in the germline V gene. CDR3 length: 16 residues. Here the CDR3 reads CASVSFGGSSYNEQFF.

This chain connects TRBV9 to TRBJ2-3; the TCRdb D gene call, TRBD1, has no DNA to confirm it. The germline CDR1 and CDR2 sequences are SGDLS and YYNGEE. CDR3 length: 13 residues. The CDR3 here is CASSATGPDTQYF.

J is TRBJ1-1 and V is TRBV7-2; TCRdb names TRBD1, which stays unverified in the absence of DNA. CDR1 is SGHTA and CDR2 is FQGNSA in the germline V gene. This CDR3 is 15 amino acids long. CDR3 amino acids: CASSLGGDRETEAFF.

This CDR3 is CASRGLAGGGTDTQYF. V gene TRBV27 combines with J gene TRBJ2-3; TCRdb gives TRBD2 as the D gene, but with no DNA this cannot be confirmed. CDR1 is MNHEY, CDR2 SMNVEV, per germline (reference sequence). CDR3 length equals 16 residues.

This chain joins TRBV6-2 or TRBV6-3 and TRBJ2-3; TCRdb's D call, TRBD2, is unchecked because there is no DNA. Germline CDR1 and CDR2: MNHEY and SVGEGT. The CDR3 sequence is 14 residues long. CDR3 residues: CASSLTGGGNTQYF.

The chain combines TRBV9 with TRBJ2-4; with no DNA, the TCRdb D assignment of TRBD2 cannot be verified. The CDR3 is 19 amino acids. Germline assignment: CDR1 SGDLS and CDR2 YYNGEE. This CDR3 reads CASSVGSSGGALGKNIQYF.